This entry is about one T cell receptor (beta chain). Antigen specificity is unknown. TCRdb used MiXCR to reprocess the reads, holding one entry per CDR3 protein. Of about 340,000 distinct CDR3 sequences listed, almost 30% are singletons. This entry is derived from a study of T cell repertoires in cytomegalovirus infection. Study background: HLA-B-restricted CMV epitopes that are well studied were used alongside recently identified HLA-C-restricted ones. CMV infection plus the matching HLA type was flagged by public TCR beta signatures. Study conclusions and caveats: What dominated the ex vivo response were HLA-C-restricted CMV-specific TCR beta clonotypes.

The germline gives CDR1 MNHNS, CDR2 SASEGT. This CDR3 has 13 amino acids. Between the trimmed V and J ends, which lost 5 bases and 3 bases, there was a span of 11 bases. This receptor was obtained from a human donor in good health (CMV status not recorded). Some clones in this sample may be carry-over from other donors' samples. The chain employs TRBV6-1 and TRBJ2-7, with D possibly matching TRBD2 (6 bases). Source: cultured PBMCs, taken from culture after CMV antigen stimulation. For the CDR3, the DNA is TGTGCCAGCAGTCGTGGCGGGGACTACGAGCAGTACTTC. Translating it yields CASSRGGDYEQYF.